This TCR beta chain emerged from a study of regulatory T cells in long-lasting Graves disease. This clonotype showed up many times. Its target is not known. In building TCR beta libraries, iRepertoire HTBI primers were used together with Arm-PCR of CDR3 regions. TCRdb ran MiXCR on the multiplex PCR reads and lists one entry per CDR3 protein. This table holds roughly 510,000 distinct CDR3 sequences, roughly 16% found once. Study observations and caveats: Fewer public clonotypes were shared by new patients (just under 1,000) than by persistent patients (2,741).

Documented time point: newly diagnosed GD, antithyroid drugs for less than 3 months. PBMC-derived RNA was used for the TCR library. This same sample was also taken into another study, of T cells in Graves' hyperthyroidism and ophthalmopathy. That work adds: The TCR CDR3 first-round RT-PCR relied on the HTBI primer set.

The sequence derives from a man aged 18 to 30 with Graves disease. The sample here was peripheral blood mononuclear cells (PBMCs), taken at new diagnosis, from a patient treated with antithyroid drugs.

The CDR3 loop reads CAWSVGGGRQPQHF. The CDR3 bases are TGTGCCTGGAGTGTAGGCGGGGGACGGCAGCCCCAGCATTTT. The genes are TRBV30 and TRBJ1-5; D is possibly TRBD1 (5 bases). The length of the CDR3 is 14 residues. Trimming removed 0 bases from V and 7 bases from J, with 13 bases in between. Germline V gene lookup returns CDR1 GTSNPN and CDR2 SVGIG (reference sequence).